One TCR beta chain is described in this entry. TCRdb's copy holds only in-frame clones and misses some; the assay was immunoSEQ multiplex PCR. Of about 1.1 million clones in the sample, roughly 80% were seen once. This CDR3 comprises 15 residues. Germline CDR1 is SGHTA and CDR2 is FQGTGA. Trimming cost V 6 bases and J 3 bases; bases outside gene matches: 4. The data originate from a study of shared clonotypes between healthy human individuals. This TCR derives from a young man in good health. Some clones in this sample may be carry-over from other donors' samples. This chain uses TRBV7-3 with TRBJ2-2; 10 bases fit TRBD1. Sequencing input: memory CD4+ T cells from PBMCs. The subset: CD45RA-negative fraction. DNA for the CDR3: TGTGCCAGCAGTTTGGACAGGGGGGACACCGGGGAGCTGTTTTTT. This translates into CASSLDRGDTGELFF.